This T cell receptor beta chain derives from a study of shared clonotypes between healthy human individuals. Several immunoSEQ 96-well plates shared each subset's DNA, each plate a replicate. Profiled with immunoSEQ multiplex PCR; TCRdb holds only in-frame clones, not every one. The data contain under 2.5 million clones, 92% of them singletons. Nashville, Tennessee was home to all donors, who were Caucasian adults. This receptor was taken from a man younger than 35 in good health. Some clones in this sample may be carry-over from other donors' samples. The sample was naive CD4+ T cells from PBMCs. Specified subset: CD45RA+ positively selected.

The CDR3 DNA follows: TGTGCCAGCAGTCCAAGACATCCCATGGGAGGCTACACCTTC. The encoded protein is CASSPRHPMGGYTF. This chain uses TRBV6-6 with TRBJ1-2; D unresolved. Germline V gene sequence: CDR1 MNHNY, CDR2 SVGAGI (reference sequence). The length of the CDR3 is 14 residues. Trimming stripped 5 bases from V and 8 bases from J, with 18 bases between.